Following are 25 T cell receptor beta chains from one sample sequenced in a study of blood T cell repertoires in COVID-19. The assay was immunoSEQ multiplex PCR, and TCRdb's table has in-frame clones only and misses some. The data show 200,000 to 300,000 clones, roughly 79% seen once. The source material was peripheral blood. These receptor sequences come from a woman older than 75 with COVID-19, enrolled during active disease.

The chain has TRBV7-9 and TRBJ1-1, with a tentative D call TRBD1 (5 bases). Germline CDR1 reads SEHNR; CDR2 reads FQNEAQ (reference sequence). V gave up 5 bases and J gave up 10 bases, with 17 bases separating them. The CDR3 length is 13 residues. The CDR3 is CASSQDSAIGAFF. The CDR3 nucleotides are TGTGCCAGCAGCCAAGACAGTGCGATCGGAGCTTTCTTT.

V usage is TRBV5-6 and J usage is TRBJ2-7; D is possibly TRBD1 (5 bases). Trimming took 2 bases from V and 3 from J, leaving 12 bases between them. This CDR3 has 14 residues. CDR1 is SGHDT and CDR2 is YYEEEE in the germline V gene. CDR3 nucleotides: TGTGCCAGCAGCTTCTTCGGGCAGGGCTACGAGCAGTACTTC. Translated, it gives CASSFFGQGYEQYF. The full variable domain, with the rest looked up from reference TRBV5-6 and TRBJ2-7, is DAGVTQSPTHLIKTRGQQVTLRCSPKSGHDTVSWYQQALGQGPQFIFQYYEEEERQRGNFPDRFSGHQFPNYSSELNVNALLLGDSALYLCASSFFGQGYEQYFGPGTRLTVT.

This chain connects TRBV6-2 or TRBV6-3 to TRBJ2-3, with a possible D match to TRBD2 (7 bases). This CDR3 contains 18 residues. Germline lookup yields CDR1 MNHEY and CDR2 SVGEGT. Trimming left V 3 bases short and J 5 bases short, with 24 bases between. CDR3 coding DNA: TGTGCCAGCAGTTATGGGGGTCCGGGGGCGGGAGTTAAAGATACGCAGTATTTT. It codes for CASSYGGPGAGVKDTQYF.

Concerning this clone itself: The sample contains more than one DNA sequence encoding this CDR3. V usage is TRBV18 and J usage is TRBJ2-7; 11 bases align to TRBD1. Trimming took 3 bases from V and 2 from J; bases not matched to a gene: 3. There are 15 residues in the CDR3. Per germline, CDR1 KGHSH and CDR2 LQKENI. The CDR3 loop is CASSPPGQGAYEQYF. CDR3 in DNA: TGTGCCAGCTCACCGCCGGGACAGGGGGCCTACGAGCAGTACTTC.

The V gene is TRBV24-1, the J gene TRBJ1-5; D remains ambiguous. CDR1 and CDR2 (germline): KGHDR, SFDVKD. V was shortened by 5 bases and J by 0 bases, with 7 bases between the two germline ends. The CDR3 spans 14 residues. CDR3 in DNA: TGTGCCACCAGTGGCTCTAGTAGCAATCAGCCCCAGCATTTT. Residues: CATSGSSSNQPQHF.

The chain has TRBV23-1 and TRBJ1-5, with D maybe TRBD1 (6 bases). TRBV23-1 qualifies as an ORF whose function is uncertain. The CDR3 is 18 amino acids. V lost 0 bases, J lost 0 bases, and 15 bases lay in between. The CDR3 spells CASSQSDRGSYSNQPQHF. CDR3 in DNA: TGCGCCAGCAGTCAATCGGATAGGGGGAGTTATAGCAATCAGCCCCAGCATTTT.

This clone appeared once. The CDR3 DNA is TGTGCCAGCAGCCAAGATTACGCGGGAGAACTCTACGAGCAGTACTTC. Translation: CASSQDYAGELYEQYF. The chain has TRBV4-2 and TRBJ2-7, with 7 bases lining up with TRBD2. With 0 bases clipped from V and 3 bases from J, the junction kept 8 bases outside the gene matches. CDR3 length: 16 residues. Germline V gene lookup returns CDR1 LGHNA and CDR2 YNFKEQ.

Remarks on this clone: Other nucleotide sequences from this sample produce the same CDR3. The chain employs TRBV6-5 and TRBJ1-6; D is uncertain. The ends were cut back, 2 bases at V and 0 bases at J, with 5 bases in the middle. This CDR3 contains 15 residues. Germline CDR1 and CDR2: MNHEY and SVGAGI. CDR3 amino acids: CASSYGSSYNSPLHF. In DNA form, the CDR3 reads TGTGCCAGCAGTTACGGGAGCTCCTATAATTCACCCCTCCACTTT.

The chain combines TRBV6-5 with TRBJ1-4; 9 bases fit TRBD1. The CDR3 runs to 15 residues. J was trimmed by 2 bases and V by 6 bases; bases with no gene match: 4. Per the germline V gene, CDR1 is MNHEY and CDR2 is SVGAGI. The DNA of the CDR3 is TGTGCCAGCAGGCAACAGGGGGCGACTAATGAAAAACTGTTTTTT. This sequence encodes CASRQQGATNEKLFF.

The V gene is TRBV4-1, the J gene TRBJ1-5, with TRBD1 matching 9 bases. V lost 3 bases to trimming and J lost 8 bases; unmatched junction nucleotides: 8. CDR1 is MGHRA, CDR2 YSYEKL, per germline. This CDR3 is 15 amino acids long. The CDR3 protein is CASSQGGQGGEPQHF. DNA of the CDR3: TGCGCCAGCAGCCAGGGGGGACAGGGAGGTGAGCCCCAGCATTTT.

V gene TRBV4-2 combines with J gene TRBJ1-2, with D uncertain. Trimming removed 0 bases from V and 6 bases from J, with 11 bases in between. Germline lookup yields CDR1 LGHNA and CDR2 YNFKEQ. The CDR3 length is 14 residues. The CDR3 sequence is CASSQERGIHGYTF. The CDR3 DNA is TGTGCCAGCAGCCAAGAGCGAGGGATTCATGGCTACACCTTC.

The V and J genes are TRBV3-1 (or the pseudogene TRBV3-2) and TRBJ1-3, with D possibly TRBD1 on 5 matching bases. Per the germline V gene, CDR1 is LGHDT and CDR2 is YNNKEL (reference sequence). Trimming cost V 5 bases and J 0 bases, with 11 bases left between them. The CDR3 is 15 residues long. Here the CDR3 DNA reads TGTGCCAGCAGCTCGACAGCGACCTCTGGAAACACCATATATTTT. It is translated as CASSSTATSGNTIYF.

On this clone itself: At the DNA level, this CDR3 is encoded by other sequences in the same sample as well. The chain uses TRBV18 and TRBJ1-6; D uncertain. Germline V lookup: CDR1 KGHSH, CDR2 LQKENI. The CDR3 is 15 amino acids. Trimming took off 2 bases at V and 0 bases at J, with 5 bases between the two ends. CDR3 sequence (DNA): TGTGCCAGCTCACCAGGGAGCTCCTATAATTCACCCCTCCACTTT. Translation gives CASSPGSSYNSPLHF.

This clone was found once. This CDR3 is CASSQRLVDTQYF. The CDR3 DNA reads as TGTGCCAGCAGCCAAAGACTTGTGGATACGCAGTATTTT. The genes are TRBV4-2 and TRBJ2-3; D gene unclear. V was pared by 2 bases and J by 6 bases, with 9 bases between. Germline V CDR1 and CDR2: LGHNA, YNFKEQ. The CDR3 spans 13 residues.

The rearrangement links TRBV5-1 to TRBJ2-3, with 9 bases fitting TRBD2. V was pared by 4 bases and J by 0 bases, with 6 bases of the junction left unmatched. From germline, CDR1 is SGHRS and CDR2 YFSETQ. This CDR3 region has 16 residues. CDR3 in DNA: TGCGCCAGCAGCAAGACTAGCGGAACTAGCACAGATACGCAGTATTTT. It encodes CASSKTSGTSTDTQYF.

V is TRBV7-2 and J is TRBJ2-5; possibly TRBD1 for D (6 bases). The CDR3 spans 13 residues. Germline lookup yields CDR1 SGHTA and CDR2 FQGNSA. V lost 6 bases to trimming and J lost 7 bases, with 15 bases between them. The CDR3 bases are TGTGCCAGCAGAACCGGGACAAGCGGGACCCAGTACTTC. Protein product: CASRTGTSGTQYF.

The gene calls are TRBV18 and TRBJ1-1, with 7 bases aligning to TRBD1. The length of the CDR3 is 15 residues. Germline-derived CDR1 and CDR2 are KGHSH and LQKENI. V was clipped by 6 bases and J by 5 bases; unmatched bases: 12. The CDR3 DNA is TGTGCCAGCTCGGCCGCGGGACAGAGTCGGACTGAAGCTTTCTTT. This gives the protein CASSAAGQSRTEAFF.

The V call is TRBV5-1, the J call TRBJ1-1; D remains unclear. In germline, CDR1 is SGHRS, CDR2 YFSETQ. The germline V and J ends were trimmed by 0 bases and 0 bases, with 9 bases remaining between them. This CDR3 contains 15 residues. The CDR3, as DNA: TGCGCCAGCAGCTTGGAGAATCGGGTGAACACTGAAGCTTTCTTT. Translating it yields CASSLENRVNTEAFF.

Concerning this clone itself: At the DNA level, this CDR3 is encoded by other sequences in the same sample as well. The chain recombines TRBV25-1 with TRBJ1-1; D gene uncertain. V was cut by 6 bases and J by 0 bases, with 5 bases left in between. The CDR3 spans 12 residues. From germline, CDR1 is MGHDK and CDR2 SYGVNS. The CDR3, as DNA: TGTGCCAGCAGACGGTTGAACACTGAAGCTTTCTTT. This translates into CASRRLNTEAFF.

The rearrangement uses TRBV3-1 (or the pseudogene TRBV3-2) and TRBJ2-3, with D possibly matching TRBD2 (6 bases). Germline CDR1 is LGHDT and CDR2 is YNNKEL (reference sequence). The CDR3 covers 15 residues. V lost 0 bases, J lost 7 bases, and 14 bases lay in between. The DNA for the CDR3 is TGTGCCAGCAGCCAAGAGGAGCTGGAGGGTAATACGCAGTATTTT. Amino acid sequence: CASSQEELEGNTQYF.

This sequence joins TRBV4-3 and TRBJ2-1, with 12 bases aligning to TRBD2. The V gene's germline CDR1 is LGHNA and CDR2 YSLEER. This CDR3 has 16 amino acids. Germline trimming cut 3 bases from V and 7 bases from J; bases unmatched to any gene: 7. CDR3 sequence reads: CASSQLLAGGRNEQFF. DNA of the CDR3: TGCGCCAGCAGCCAGCTACTAGCGGGAGGCCGAAATGAGCAGTTCTTC.

This chain uses TRBV5-4 with TRBJ2-7; possible D gene TRBD1, 5 bases. The germline gives CDR1 SGHNT, CDR2 YYREEE (reference sequence). Between the trimmed V and J ends, which lost 0 bases and 0 bases, there was a span of 10 bases. The CDR3 runs 15 residues. DNA of the CDR3: TGTGCCAGCAGCTTGGATGTAGGGGTCTCCTACGAGCAGTACTTC. Residues: CASSLDVGVSYEQYF. The whole variable domain, remainder taken from reference TRBV5-4 and TRBJ2-7, is ETGVTQSPTHLIKTRGQQVTLRCSSQSGHNTVSWYQQALGQGPQFIFQYYREEENGRGNFPPRFSGLQFPNYSSELNVNALELDDSALYLCASSLDVGVSYEQYFGPGTRLTVT.

The chain joins TRBV6-5 to TRBJ2-7, with 10 nucleotides matching TRBD1. The CDR3 totals 15 residues. V lost 0 bases and J lost 4; bases outside the gene matches: 3. From germline, CDR1 is MNHEY and CDR2 SVGAGI. CDR3 sequence reads: CASSYSGQGFYEQYF. CDR3 coding DNA: TGTGCCAGCAGTTACTCGGGACAGGGGTTTTACGAGCAGTACTTC.

For the CDR3, the DNA is TGTGCCAGCAGCCCTCCGGGAATTACAACGGGCTACACCTTC. Protein: CASSPPGITTGYTF. This rearrangement joins TRBV9 to TRBJ1-2; D is undetermined. CDR3 size: 14 residues. From germline, CDR1 is SGDLS and CDR2 YYNGEE. With 4 bases removed from V and 8 bases from J, the gap between germline ends came to 18 bases. The whole variable domain, filled in from reference TRBV9 and TRBJ1-2, reads DSGVTQTPKHLITATGQRVTLRCSPRSGDLSVYWYQQSLDQGLQFLIQYYNGEERAKGNILERFSAQQFPDLHSELNLSSLELGDSALYFCASSPPGITTGYTFGSGTRLTVV.

The chain recombines TRBV18 with TRBJ1-2; D possibly corresponds to TRBD1 (5 bases). Germline V CDR1 and CDR2: KGHSH, LQKENI. V was shortened by 0 bases and J by 6 bases, with 14 bases between the two germline ends. The CDR3 has 15 amino acids. CDR3 region: CASSPPLDRTDGYTF. CDR3 nucleotide sequence: TGTGCCAGCTCACCACCCCTTGACAGAACGGATGGCTACACCTTC.